The entry below describes one T cell receptor beta chain. Antigen specificity is unknown. The method was immunoSEQ multiplex PCR; TCRdb's version includes in-frame clones alone and lacks a portion of them. The sample has 120,000 or so clones; 70% to 90% are singletons. The data were taken from a study of T cell responses to AZD1222 COVID-19 vaccine. Trimming removed 11 bases at V and 3 bases at J, with 12 bases between. This CDR3 region has 12 residues. CDR1 SNHLY and CDR2 FYNNEI come from the germline V gene. General study findings and limits: Donor demographics were predominantly white British with a female majority; clonal diversity may be underestimated. Vaccine-associated CD4 TCRs spanned spike, dominant at 160-218 and 743-854. Close to half of spike-specific TCRs reportedly recognize unmutated variant regions.

The sequence derives from an adult in good health. The source material was peripheral blood, sampled on day 0 of AZD1222 vaccination. The rearrangement uses TRBV2 and TRBJ2-3; D possibly uses TRBD1 or TRBD2 (6 bases each). In DNA form, the CDR3 reads TGTGCCGGGCGGAGGGGGACAGATACGCAGTATTTT. Translating gives CAGRRGTDTQYF.